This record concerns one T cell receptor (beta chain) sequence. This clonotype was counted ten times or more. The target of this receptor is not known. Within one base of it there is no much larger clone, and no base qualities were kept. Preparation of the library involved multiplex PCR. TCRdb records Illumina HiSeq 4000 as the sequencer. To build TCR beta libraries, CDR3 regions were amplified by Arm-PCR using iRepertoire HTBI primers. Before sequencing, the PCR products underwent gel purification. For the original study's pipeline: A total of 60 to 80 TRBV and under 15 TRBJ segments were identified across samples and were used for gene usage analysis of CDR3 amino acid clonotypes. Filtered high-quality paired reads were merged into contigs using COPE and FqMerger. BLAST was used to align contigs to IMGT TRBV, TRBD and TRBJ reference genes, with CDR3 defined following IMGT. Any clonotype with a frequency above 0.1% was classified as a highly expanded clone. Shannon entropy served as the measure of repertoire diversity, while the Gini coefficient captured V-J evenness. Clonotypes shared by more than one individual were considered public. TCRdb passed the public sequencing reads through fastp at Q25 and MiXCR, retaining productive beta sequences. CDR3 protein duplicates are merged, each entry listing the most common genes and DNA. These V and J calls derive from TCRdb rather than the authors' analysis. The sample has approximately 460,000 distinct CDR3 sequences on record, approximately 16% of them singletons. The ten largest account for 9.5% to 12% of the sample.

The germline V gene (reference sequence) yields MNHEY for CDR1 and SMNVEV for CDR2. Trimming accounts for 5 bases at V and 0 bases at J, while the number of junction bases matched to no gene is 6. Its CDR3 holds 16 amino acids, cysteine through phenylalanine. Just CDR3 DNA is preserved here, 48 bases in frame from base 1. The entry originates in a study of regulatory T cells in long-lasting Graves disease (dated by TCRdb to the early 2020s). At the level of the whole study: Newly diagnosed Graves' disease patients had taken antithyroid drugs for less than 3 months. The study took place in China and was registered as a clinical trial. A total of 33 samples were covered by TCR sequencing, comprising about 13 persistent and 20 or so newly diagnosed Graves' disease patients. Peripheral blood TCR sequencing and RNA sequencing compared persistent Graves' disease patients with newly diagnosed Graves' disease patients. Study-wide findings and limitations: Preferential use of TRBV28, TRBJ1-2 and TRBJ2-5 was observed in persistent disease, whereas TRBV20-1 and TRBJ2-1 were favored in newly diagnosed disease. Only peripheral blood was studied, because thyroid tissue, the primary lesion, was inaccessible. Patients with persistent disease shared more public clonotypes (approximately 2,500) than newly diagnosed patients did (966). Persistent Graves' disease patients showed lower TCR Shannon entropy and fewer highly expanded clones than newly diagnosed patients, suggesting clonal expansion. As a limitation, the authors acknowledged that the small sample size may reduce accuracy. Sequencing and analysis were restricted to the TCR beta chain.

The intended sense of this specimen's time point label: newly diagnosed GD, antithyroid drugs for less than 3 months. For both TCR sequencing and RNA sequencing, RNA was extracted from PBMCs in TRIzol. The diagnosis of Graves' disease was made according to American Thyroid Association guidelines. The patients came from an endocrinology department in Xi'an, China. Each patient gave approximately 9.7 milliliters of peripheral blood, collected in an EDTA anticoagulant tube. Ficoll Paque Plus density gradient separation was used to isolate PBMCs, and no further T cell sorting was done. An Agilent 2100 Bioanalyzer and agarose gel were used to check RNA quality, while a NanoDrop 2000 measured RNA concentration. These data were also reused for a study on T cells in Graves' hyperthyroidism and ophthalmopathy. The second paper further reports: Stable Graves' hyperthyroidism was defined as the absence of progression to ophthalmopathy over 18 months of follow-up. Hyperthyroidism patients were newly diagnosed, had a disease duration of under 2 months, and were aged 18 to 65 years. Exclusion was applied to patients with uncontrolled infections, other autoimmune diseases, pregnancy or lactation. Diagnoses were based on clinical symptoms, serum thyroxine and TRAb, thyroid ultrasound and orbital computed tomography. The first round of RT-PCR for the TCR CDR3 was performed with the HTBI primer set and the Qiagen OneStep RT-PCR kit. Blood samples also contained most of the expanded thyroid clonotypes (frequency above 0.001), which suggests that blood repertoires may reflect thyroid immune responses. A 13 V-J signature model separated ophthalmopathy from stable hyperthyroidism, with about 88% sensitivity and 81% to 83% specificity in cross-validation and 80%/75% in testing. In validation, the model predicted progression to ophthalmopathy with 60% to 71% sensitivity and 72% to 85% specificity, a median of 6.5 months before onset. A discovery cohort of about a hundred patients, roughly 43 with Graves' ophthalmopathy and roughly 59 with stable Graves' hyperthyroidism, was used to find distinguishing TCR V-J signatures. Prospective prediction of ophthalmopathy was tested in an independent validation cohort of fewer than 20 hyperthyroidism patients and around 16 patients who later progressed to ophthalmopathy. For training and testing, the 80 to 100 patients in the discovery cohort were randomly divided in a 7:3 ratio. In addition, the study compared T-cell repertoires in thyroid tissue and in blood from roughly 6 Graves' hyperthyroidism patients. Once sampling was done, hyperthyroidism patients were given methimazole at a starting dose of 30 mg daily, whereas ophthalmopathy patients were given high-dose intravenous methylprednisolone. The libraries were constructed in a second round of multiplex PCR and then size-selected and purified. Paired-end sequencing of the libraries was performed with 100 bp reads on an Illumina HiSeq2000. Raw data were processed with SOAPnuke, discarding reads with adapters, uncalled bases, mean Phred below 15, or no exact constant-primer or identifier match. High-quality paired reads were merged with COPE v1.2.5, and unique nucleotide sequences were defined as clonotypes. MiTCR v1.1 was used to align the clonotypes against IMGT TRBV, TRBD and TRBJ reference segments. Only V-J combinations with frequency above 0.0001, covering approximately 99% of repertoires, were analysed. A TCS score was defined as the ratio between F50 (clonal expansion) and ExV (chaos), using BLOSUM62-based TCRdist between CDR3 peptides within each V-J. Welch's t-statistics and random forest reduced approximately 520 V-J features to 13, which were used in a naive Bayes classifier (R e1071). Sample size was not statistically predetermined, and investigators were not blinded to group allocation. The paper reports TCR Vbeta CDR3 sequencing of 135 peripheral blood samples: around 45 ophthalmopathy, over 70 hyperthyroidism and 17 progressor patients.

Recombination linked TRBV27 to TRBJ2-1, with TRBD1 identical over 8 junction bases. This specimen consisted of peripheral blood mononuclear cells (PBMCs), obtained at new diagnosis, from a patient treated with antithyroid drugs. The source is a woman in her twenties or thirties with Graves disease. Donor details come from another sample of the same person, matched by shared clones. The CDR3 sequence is CASSPRTGSSYNEQFF. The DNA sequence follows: TGTGCCAGCAGTCCTCGGACAGGGAGCTCCTACAATGAGCAGTTCTTC.